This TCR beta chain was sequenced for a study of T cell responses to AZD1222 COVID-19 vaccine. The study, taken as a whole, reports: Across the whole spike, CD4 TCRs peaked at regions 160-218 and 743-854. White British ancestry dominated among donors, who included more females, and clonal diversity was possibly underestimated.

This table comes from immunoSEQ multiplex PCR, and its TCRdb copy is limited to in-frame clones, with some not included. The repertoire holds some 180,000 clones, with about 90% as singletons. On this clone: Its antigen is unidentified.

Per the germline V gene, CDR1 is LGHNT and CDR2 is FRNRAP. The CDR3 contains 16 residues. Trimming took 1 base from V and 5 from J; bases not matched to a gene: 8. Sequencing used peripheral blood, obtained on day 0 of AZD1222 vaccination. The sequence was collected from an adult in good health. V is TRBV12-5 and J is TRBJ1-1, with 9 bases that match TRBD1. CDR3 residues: CASGLDPGQGNTEAFF. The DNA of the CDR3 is TGTGCTAGTGGTTTGGATCCGGGACAGGGAAATACTGAAGCTTTCTTT.